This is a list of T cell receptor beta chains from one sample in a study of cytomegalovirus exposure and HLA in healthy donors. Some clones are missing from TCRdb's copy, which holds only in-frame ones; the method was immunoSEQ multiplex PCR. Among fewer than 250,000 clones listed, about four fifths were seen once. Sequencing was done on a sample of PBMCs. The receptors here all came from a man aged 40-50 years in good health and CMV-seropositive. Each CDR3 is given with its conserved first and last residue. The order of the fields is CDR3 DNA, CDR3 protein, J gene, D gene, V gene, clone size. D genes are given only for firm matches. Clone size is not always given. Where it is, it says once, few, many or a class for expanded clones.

cdr3_nt: TGTGCCAGCAGGAGCCTAGCGGGACTAACTGAGCAGTTCTTC; cdr3_aa: CASRSLAGLTEQFF; j_call: TRBJ2-1; d_call: TRBD2; v_call: TRBV27; clone_size: .
cdr3_nt: TGCAGCTCCTGGGACAGGGGCAACACTGAAGCTTTCTTT; cdr3_aa: CSSWDRGNTEAFF; j_call: TRBJ1-1; d_call: TRBD1; v_call: TRBV29-1; clone_size: .
cdr3_nt: TGTGCCAGCAGCACGACGGGGGTAGCGCGGGACAATGAGCAGTTCTTC; cdr3_aa: CASSTTGVARDNEQFF; j_call: TRBJ2-1; d_call: .; v_call: TRBV9; clone_size: once
cdr3_nt: TGTGCCTGGCGAAGCGGGACACAGCTTAGTCAGCCCCAGCATTTT; cdr3_aa: CAWRSGTQLSQPQHF; j_call: TRBJ1-5; d_call: .; v_call: TRBV30; clone_size: .
cdr3_nt: TGTGCCATCACCCCAGGACTAACCTACGAGCAGTACTTC; cdr3_aa: CAITPGLTYEQYF; j_call: TRBJ2-7; d_call: .; v_call: TRBV10-3; clone_size: .
cdr3_nt: TGTGCCAGCAGCAAAGAATTACTAGTCCTAGGGGGGGATGAGCAGTTCTTC; cdr3_aa: CASSKELLVLGGDEQFF; j_call: TRBJ2-1; d_call: .; v_call: TRBV21-1; clone_size: .
cdr3_nt: TGCGCCAGCAGCTGGGGACTAGCGAACACCGGGGAGCTGTTTTTT; cdr3_aa: CASSWGLANTGELFF; j_call: TRBJ2-2; d_call: TRBD2; v_call: TRBV5-1; clone_size: .
cdr3_nt: TGTGCCTGGAACCTGGACAGGGCGAATGGCTACACCTTC; cdr3_aa: CAWNLDRANGYTF; j_call: TRBJ1-2; d_call: TRBD1; v_call: TRBV30; clone_size: .
cdr3_nt: TGCAGCGTTTGGGACAGGCGATATGGCTACACCTTC; cdr3_aa: CSVWDRRYGYTF; j_call: TRBJ1-2; d_call: TRBD1; v_call: TRBV29-1; clone_size: .
cdr3_nt: TGTGCCAGCAGCTTAAGAGGACTAGCGGGAGGGGACATTCAGTACTTC; cdr3_aa: CASSLRGLAGGDIQYF; j_call: TRBJ2-4; d_call: TRBD2; v_call: TRBV7-3; clone_size: .
cdr3_nt: TGTGCCAGCAGCTTATGGACAGGGCGAGGGGAGCAGTACTTC; cdr3_aa: CASSLWTGRGEQYF; j_call: TRBJ2-7; d_call: TRBD1; v_call: TRBV11-1; clone_size: once
cdr3_nt: TGCGCCAGCAGCTTCAACCAGGGAGGATGGGGCTACACCTTC; cdr3_aa: CASSFNQGGWGYTF; j_call: TRBJ1-2; d_call: .; v_call: TRBV5-1; clone_size: .
cdr3_nt: TGTGCCAGCTCACGCGACAGGGTCAACACTGAAGCTTTCTTT; cdr3_aa: CASSRDRVNTEAFF; j_call: TRBJ1-1; d_call: TRBD1; v_call: TRBV18; clone_size: .
cdr3_nt: TGTGCCAGCAGTTGGAGCGGTTCGCGCTACAATGAGCAGTTCTTC; cdr3_aa: CASSWSGSRYNEQFF; j_call: TRBJ2-1; d_call: .; v_call: TRBV27; clone_size: few
cdr3_nt: TGCAGCGTTGCGGACAGGGGAAGACTTGAAGCTTTCTTT; cdr3_aa: CSVADRGRLEAFF; j_call: TRBJ1-1; d_call: TRBD1; v_call: TRBV29-1; clone_size: .
cdr3_nt: TGTGCCAGCAGCCCTTTAGCGGGAGGGACCGGGAATGAGCAGTTCTTC; cdr3_aa: CASSPLAGGTGNEQFF; j_call: TRBJ2-1; d_call: TRBD2; v_call: TRBV14; clone_size: .
cdr3_nt: TGTGCCAGTAGTATTGCGGGACAGGGAGGAGATCAGCCCCAGCATTTT; cdr3_aa: CASSIAGQGGDQPQHF; j_call: TRBJ1-5; d_call: TRBD1; v_call: TRBV19; clone_size: .
cdr3_nt: TGTGCCAGCAGCCACTCAGCTCGGAGCCAAGAGACCCAGTACTTC; cdr3_aa: CASSHSARSQETQYF; j_call: TRBJ2-5; d_call: .; v_call: TRBV4-2; clone_size: .
cdr3_nt: TGCGCCAGCAGCCCGCTCGGAGGGGCCCCCTACGAGCAGTGCTTC; cdr3_aa: CASSPLGGAPYEQCF; j_call: TRBJ2-7; d_call: .; v_call: TRBV5-1; clone_size: .
cdr3_nt: TGCGCCAGCAGCTTGTCTCTAGCGGGAATCTCCTACAATGAGCAGTTCTTC; cdr3_aa: CASSLSLAGISYNEQFF; j_call: TRBJ2-1; d_call: TRBD2; v_call: TRBV5-1; clone_size: .
cdr3_nt: TGTGCCAGCAGCATAGGACTGGGACAGGGGAACACTGAAGCTTTCTTT; cdr3_aa: CASSIGLGQGNTEAFF; j_call: TRBJ1-1; d_call: TRBD1; v_call: TRBV7-9; clone_size: .
cdr3_nt: TGTGCCAGCAGCCGACCGGGAGAAAATTCACCCCTCCACTTT; cdr3_aa: CASSRPGENSPLHF; j_call: TRBJ1-6; d_call: .; v_call: TRBV7-9; clone_size: .
cdr3_nt: TGTGCCAGCAGCTTTGTACAGTCGTCCTACGAGCAGTACTTC; cdr3_aa: CASSFVQSSYEQYF; j_call: TRBJ2-7; d_call: .; v_call: TRBV5-6; clone_size: .
cdr3_nt: TGCGCCAGCAGCTTGGCGGGGGGCTATGGCTACACCTTC; cdr3_aa: CASSLAGGYGYTF; j_call: TRBJ1-2; d_call: .; v_call: TRBV5-1; clone_size: once
cdr3_nt: TGCGCCAGCAGCTTGAGGAGACAGGGTAGGGATGGCTACACCTTC; cdr3_aa: CASSLRRQGRDGYTF; j_call: TRBJ1-2; d_call: TRBD1; v_call: TRBV5-1; clone_size: .
cdr3_nt: TGCGCCAGCAGCCAAGATGGGGGGGGTCTTGGGAGCTACACCGGGGAGCTGTTTTTT; cdr3_aa: CASSQDGGGLGSYTGELFF; j_call: TRBJ2-2; d_call: TRBD2; v_call: TRBV4-1; clone_size: .